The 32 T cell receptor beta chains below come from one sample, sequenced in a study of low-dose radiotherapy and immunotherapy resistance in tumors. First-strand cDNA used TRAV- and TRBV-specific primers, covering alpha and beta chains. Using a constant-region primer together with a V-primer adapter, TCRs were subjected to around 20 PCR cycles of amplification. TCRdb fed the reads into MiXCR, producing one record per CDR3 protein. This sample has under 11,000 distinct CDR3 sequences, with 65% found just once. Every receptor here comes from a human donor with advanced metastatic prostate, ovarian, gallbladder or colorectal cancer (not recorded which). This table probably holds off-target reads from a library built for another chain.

The DNA of the CDR3 is TGTGCCAGCACCCATTGGTGGGGAGCGGACACCGGGGAGCTGTTTTTT. Its translation: CASTHWWGADTGELFF. The chain has TRBV5-6 and TRBJ2-2; the D gene is possibly TRBD2 (5 bases). CDR3 length: 16 residues. Germline loops: CDR1 SGHDT, CDR2 YYEEEE. V dropped 6 bases and J dropped 3 bases, with 18 bases sitting between them.

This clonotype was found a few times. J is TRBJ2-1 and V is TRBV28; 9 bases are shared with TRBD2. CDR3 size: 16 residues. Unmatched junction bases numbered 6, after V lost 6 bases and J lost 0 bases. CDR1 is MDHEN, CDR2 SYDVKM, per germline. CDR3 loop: CASSPLAGSSYNEQFF. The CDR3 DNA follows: TGTGCCAGCAGCCCTCTAGCGGGGAGCTCCTACAATGAGCAGTTCTTC.

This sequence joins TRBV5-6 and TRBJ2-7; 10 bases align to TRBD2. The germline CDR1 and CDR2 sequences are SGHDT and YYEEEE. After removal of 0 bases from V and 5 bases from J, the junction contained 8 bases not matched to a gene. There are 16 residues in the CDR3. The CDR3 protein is CASSLVRASGSHEQYF. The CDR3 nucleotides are TGTGCCAGCAGCTTGGTACGGGCTAGCGGGAGCCACGAGCAGTACTTC.

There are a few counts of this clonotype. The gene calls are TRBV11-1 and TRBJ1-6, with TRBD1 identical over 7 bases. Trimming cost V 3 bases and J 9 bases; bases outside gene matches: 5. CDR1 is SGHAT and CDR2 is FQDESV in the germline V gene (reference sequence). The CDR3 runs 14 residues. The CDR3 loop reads CASSFRDRSSPLHF. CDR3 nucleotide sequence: TGTGCCAGCAGCTTCCGGGACAGAAGTTCACCCCTCCACTTT.

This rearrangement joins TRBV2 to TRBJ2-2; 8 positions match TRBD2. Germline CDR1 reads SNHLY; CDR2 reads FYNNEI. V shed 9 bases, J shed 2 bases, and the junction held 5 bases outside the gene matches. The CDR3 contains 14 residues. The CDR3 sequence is CASSRGGNTGELFF. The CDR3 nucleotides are TGTGCCAGTAGCCGGGGGGGCAACACCGGGGAGCTGTTTTTT.

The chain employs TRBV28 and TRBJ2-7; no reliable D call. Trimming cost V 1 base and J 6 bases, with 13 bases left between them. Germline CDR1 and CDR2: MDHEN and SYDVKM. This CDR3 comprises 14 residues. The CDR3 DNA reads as TGTGCCAGCAGTTTATCTAGTCTCCACGCCGAGCAGTACTTC. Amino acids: CASSLSSLHAEQYF.

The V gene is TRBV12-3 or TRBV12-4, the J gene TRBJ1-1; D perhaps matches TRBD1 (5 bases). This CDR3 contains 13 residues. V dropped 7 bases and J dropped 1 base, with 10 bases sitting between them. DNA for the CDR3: TGTGCCAGCATCTACGGGGCGAACACTGAAGCTTTCTTT. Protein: CASIYGANTEAFF.

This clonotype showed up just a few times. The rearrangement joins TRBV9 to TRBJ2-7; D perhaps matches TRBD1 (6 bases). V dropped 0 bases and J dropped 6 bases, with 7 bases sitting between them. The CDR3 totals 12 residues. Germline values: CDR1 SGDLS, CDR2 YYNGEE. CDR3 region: CASSVAQGEQYF. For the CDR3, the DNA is TGTGCCAGCAGCGTAGCACAGGGCGAGCAGTACTTC. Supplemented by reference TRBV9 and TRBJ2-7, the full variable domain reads DSGVTQTPKHLITATGQRVTLRCSPRSGDLSVYWYQQSLDQGLQFLIQYYNGEERAKGNILERFSAQQFPDLHSELNLSSLELGDSALYFCASSVAQGEQYFGPGTRLTVT.

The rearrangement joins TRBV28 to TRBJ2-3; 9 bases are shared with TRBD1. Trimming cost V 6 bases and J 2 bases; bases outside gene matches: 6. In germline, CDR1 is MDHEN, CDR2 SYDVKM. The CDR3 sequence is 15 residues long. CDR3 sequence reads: CASREGQGYTDTQYF. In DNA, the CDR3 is TGTGCCAGCAGAGAGGGACAGGGCTACACAGATACGCAGTATTTT. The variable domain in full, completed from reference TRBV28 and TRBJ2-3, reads DVKVTQSSRYLVKRTGEKVFLECVQDMDHENMFWYRQDPGLGLRLIYFSYDVKMKEKGDIPEGYSVSREKKERFSLILESASTNQTSMYLCASREGQGYTDTQYFGPGTRLTVL.

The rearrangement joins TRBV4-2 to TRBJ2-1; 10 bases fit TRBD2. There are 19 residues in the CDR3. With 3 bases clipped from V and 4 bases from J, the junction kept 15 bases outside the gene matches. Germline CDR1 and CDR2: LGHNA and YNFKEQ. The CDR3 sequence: CASSQSKMSSGRSYNEQFF. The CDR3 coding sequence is TGTGCCAGCAGCCAGTCGAAGATGTCTAGCGGGAGATCTTACAATGAGCAGTTCTTC.

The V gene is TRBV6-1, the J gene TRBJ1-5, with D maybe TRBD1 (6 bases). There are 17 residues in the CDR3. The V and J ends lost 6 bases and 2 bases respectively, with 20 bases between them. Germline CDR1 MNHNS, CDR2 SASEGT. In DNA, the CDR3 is TGTGCCAGCAGGGGGGGGCTAGGATACGTGGGCAATCAGCCCCAGCATTTT. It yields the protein CASRGGLGYVGNQPQHF.

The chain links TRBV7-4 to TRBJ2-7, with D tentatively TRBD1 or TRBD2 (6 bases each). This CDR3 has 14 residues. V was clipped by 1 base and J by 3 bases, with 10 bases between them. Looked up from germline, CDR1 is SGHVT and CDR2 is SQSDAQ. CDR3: CASSLVRGHYEQYF. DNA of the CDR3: TGTGCCAGCAGCTTAGTCCGGGGGCACTACGAGCAGTACTTC.

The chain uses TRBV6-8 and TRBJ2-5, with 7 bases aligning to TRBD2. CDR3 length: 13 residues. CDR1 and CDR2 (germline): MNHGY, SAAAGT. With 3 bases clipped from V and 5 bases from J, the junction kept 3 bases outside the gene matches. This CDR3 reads CASSYKRGETQYF. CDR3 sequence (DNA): TGTGCCAGCAGTTATAAGCGGGGCGAGACCCAGTACTTC.

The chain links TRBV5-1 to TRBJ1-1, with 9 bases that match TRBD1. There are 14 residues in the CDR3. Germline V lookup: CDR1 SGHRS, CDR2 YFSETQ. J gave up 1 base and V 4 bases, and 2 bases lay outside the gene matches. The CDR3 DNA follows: TGCGCCAGCAGCGGGACAGGGTGGAACACTGAAGCTTTCTTT. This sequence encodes CASSGTGWNTEAFF.

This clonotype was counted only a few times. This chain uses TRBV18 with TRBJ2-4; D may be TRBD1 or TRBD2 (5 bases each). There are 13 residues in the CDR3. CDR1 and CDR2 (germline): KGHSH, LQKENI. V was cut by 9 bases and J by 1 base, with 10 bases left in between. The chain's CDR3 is CASSGTAKNIQYF. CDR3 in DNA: TGTGCCAGTTCCGGGACGGCCAAAAACATTCAGTACTTC.

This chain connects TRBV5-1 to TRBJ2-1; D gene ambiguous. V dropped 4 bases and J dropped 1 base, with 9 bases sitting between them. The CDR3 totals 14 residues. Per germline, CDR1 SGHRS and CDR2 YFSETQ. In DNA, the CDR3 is TGCGCCAGCAGCGTTTCCGGATCCTACAATGAGCAGTTCTTC. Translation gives CASSVSGSYNEQFF.

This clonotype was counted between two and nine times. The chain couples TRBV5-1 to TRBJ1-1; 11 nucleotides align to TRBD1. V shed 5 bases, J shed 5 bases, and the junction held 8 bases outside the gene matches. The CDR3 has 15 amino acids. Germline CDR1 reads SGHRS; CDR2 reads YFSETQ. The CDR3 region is CASSPGQGAFTEAFF. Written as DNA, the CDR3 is TGCGCCAGCAGTCCAGGACAGGGGGCATTTACTGAAGCTTTCTTT. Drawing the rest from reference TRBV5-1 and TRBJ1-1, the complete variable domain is KAGVTQTPRYLIKTRGQQVTLSCSPISGHRSVSWYQQTPGQGLQFLFEYFSETQRNKGNFPGRFSGRQFSNSRSEMNVSTLELGDSALYLCASSPGQGAFTEAFFGQGTRLTVV.

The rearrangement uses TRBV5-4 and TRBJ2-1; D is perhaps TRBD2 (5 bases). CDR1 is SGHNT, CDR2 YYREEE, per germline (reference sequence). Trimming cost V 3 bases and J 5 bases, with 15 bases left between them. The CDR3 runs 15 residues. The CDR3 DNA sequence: TGTGCCAGCAGCTGGAAATCTAGCATTAACAATGAGCAGTTCTTC. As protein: CASSWKSSINNEQFF.

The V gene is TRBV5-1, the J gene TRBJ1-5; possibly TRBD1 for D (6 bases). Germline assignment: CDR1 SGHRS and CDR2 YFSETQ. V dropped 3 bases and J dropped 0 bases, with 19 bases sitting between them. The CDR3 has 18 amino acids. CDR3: CASSSEPTGVYSNQPQHF. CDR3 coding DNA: TGCGCCAGCAGCTCGGAACCGACAGGAGTCTATAGCAATCAGCCCCAGCATTTT.

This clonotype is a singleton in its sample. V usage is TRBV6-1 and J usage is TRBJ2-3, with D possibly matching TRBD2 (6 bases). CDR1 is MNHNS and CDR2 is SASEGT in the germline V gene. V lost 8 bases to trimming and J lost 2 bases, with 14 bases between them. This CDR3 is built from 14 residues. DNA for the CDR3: TGTGCCAGCTCGAGTGGGGGGTCCACAGATACGCAGTATTTT. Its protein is CASSSGGSTDTQYF.

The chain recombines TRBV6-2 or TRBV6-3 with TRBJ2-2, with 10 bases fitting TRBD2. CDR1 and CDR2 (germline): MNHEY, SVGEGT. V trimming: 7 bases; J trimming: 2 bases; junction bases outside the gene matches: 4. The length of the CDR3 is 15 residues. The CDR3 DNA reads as TGTGCCAGCACCCGGACTAGCGGAAACACCGGGGAGCTGTTTTTT. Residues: CASTRTSGNTGELFF.

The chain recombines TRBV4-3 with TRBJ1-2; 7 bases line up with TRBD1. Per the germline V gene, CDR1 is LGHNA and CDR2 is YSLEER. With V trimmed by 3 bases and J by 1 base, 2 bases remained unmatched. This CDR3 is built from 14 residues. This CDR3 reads CASSQGDSNYGYTF. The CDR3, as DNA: TGCGCCAGCAGCCAGGGGGACAGTAACTATGGCTACACCTTC.

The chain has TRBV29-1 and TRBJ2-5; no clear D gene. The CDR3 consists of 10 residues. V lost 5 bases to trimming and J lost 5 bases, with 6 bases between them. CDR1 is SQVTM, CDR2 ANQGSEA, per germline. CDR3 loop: CSVREETQYF. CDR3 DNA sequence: TGCAGCGTTCGTGAGGAGACCCAGTACTTC.

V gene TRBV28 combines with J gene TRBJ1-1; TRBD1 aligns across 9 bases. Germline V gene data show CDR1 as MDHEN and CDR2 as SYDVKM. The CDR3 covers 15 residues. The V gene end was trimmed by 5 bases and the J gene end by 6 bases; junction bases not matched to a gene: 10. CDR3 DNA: TGTGCCAGCAGTCCGCGGGACAGGGCGTATCCTGAAGCTTTCTTT. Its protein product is CASSPRDRAYPEAFF.

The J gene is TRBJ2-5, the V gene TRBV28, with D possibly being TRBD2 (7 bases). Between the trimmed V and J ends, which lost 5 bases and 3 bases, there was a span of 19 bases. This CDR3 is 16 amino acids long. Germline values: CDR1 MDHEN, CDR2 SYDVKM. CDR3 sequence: CASSGRGGKMEETQYF. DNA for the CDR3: TGTGCCAGCAGTGGGAGGGGGGGGAAGATGGAAGAGACCCAGTACTTC.

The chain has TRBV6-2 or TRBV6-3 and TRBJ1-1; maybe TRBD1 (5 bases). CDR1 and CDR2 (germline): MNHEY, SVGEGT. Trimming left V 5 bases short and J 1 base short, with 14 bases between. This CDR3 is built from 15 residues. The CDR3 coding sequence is TGTGCCAGCAGTCGCGGGGGGAACTCGAACACTGAAGCTTTCTTT. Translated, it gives CASSRGGNSNTEAFF.

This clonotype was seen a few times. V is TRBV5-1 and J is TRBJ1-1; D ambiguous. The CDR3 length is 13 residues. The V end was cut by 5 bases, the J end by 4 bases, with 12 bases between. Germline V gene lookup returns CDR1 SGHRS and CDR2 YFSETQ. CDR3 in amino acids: CASSLLGGTEAFF. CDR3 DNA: TGCGCCAGCAGTCTTCTGGGTGGCACTGAAGCTTTCTTT.

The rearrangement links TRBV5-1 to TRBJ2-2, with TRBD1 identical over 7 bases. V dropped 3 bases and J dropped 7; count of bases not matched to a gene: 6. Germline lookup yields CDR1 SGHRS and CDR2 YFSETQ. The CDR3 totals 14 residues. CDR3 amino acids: CASSSGTVGGELFF. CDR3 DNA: TGCGCCAGCAGCTCCGGGACAGTAGGCGGGGAGCTGTTTTTT.

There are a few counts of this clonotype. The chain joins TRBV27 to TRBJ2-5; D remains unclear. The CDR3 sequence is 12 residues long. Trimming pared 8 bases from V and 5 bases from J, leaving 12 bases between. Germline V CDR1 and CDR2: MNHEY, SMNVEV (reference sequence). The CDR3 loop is CASGVRGETQYF. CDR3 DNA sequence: TGTGCCAGCGGGGTTCGTGGGGAGACCCAGTACTTC.

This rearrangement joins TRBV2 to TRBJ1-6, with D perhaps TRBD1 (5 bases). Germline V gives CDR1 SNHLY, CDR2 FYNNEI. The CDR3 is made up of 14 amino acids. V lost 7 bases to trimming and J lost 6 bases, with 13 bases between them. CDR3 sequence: CASIPGRGNSPLHF. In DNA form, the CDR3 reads TGTGCCAGCATTCCGGGACGGGGTAATTCACCCCTCCACTTT.

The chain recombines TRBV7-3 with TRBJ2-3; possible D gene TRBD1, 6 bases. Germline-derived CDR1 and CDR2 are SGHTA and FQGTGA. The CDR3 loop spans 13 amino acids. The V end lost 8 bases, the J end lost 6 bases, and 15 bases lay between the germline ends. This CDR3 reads CASGPPTGDTQYF. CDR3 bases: TGTGCCAGCGGTCCCCCGACAGGCGATACGCAGTATTTT.

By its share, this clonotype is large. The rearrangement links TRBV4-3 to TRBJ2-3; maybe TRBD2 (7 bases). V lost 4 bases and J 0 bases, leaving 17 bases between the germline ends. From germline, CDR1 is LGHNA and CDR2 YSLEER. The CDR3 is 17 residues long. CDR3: CASSPDGGRDSTDTQYF. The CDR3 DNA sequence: TGCGCCAGCAGCCCCGACGGGGGGCGGGATAGCACAGATACGCAGTATTTT.